This T cell receptor (beta chain) was documented in a study of blood T cell repertoires in COVID-19. Study-wide background: COVID-19 samples from acute and convalescent phases originated in the United States, Italy and Spain. PBMCs, B-cell-depleted T cells, or T cells were the source of the cDNA or gDNA that made up the material.

The CDR3 consists of 14 residues. The ends were cut back, 3 bases at V and 2 bases at J, with 14 bases in the middle. In germline, CDR1 is GTSNPN, CDR2 SVGIG (reference sequence). TCRdb keeps only in-frame clones here, not all; method: immunoSEQ multiplex PCR. The sample carries approximately 310,000 clones, around 87% recorded once. Sequencing was carried out using peripheral blood. The source is a man in his fifties or sixties with active or convalescent COVID-19. The V call is TRBV30, the J call TRBJ2-7; D gene uncertain. Here the CDR3 reads CAWSPGSATYEQYF. The CDR3 DNA follows: TGTGCCTGGAGCCCCGGGTCAGCGACCTACGAGCAGTACTTC.